This T cell receptor beta chain was found in a study of T-cell reconstitution after alpha-beta-depleted transplantation in children. The TCRbeta library was prepared with unique molecular identifiers. MiXCR was run by TCRdb on the PCR reads, yielding one entry per CDR3 protein. The sample has 640,000 or so distinct CDR3 sequences, approximately 17% seen once. This clonotype was counted a few times. V lost 10 bases and J lost 0, with 23 bases in between. Germline V lookup: CDR1 MRHNA, CDR2 SNTAGT. This CDR3 is 17 amino acids long. V usage is TRBV6-4 and J usage is TRBJ2-3; tentatively, D is TRBD2 (6 bases). The specimen was PBMCs from the stem cell graft donor, collected from the stem cell graft. This clonotype was obtained from a human donor who donated a stem cell graft to a child with acute myeloid leukemia. The CDR3 is CATSFTGVQTSTDTQYF. In DNA, the CDR3 is TGTGCCACCTCCTTTACGGGGGTACAGACTAGCACAGATACGCAGTATTTT.